These T cell receptor beta chains were read from a single sample in a study of blood T cell repertoires in COVID-19. Generated by immunoSEQ multiplex PCR, the TCRdb table keeps only in-frame clones and is missing some. The profile covers 200,000 to 250,000 clones, with 70% to 90% appearing a single time and nearly 4.5% taken by the ten largest. Input material: peripheral blood. These receptors were taken from a man aged 45-65 years with acute or convalescent COVID-19. Each CDR3 is given with its conserved first and last residue. A D gene is named only where the DNA matches it firmly. Clone size, where shown, is once, few, many, or a class for clones that have expanded.

>NA|NA|TRBJ2-7|TRBV5-5
TGTGCCAGCAGCCGTGAAGAGGTTGCCCACGAGCAGTACTTC
CASSREEVAHEQYF
>NA|TRBD1|TRBJ1-5|TRBV5-1
TGCGCCAGCAGCTCCGGACAGGGCGATCAGCCCCAGCATTTT
CASSSGQGDQPQHF
>NA|TRBD1|TRBJ2-5|TRBV5-1
TGCGCCAGCAGCTTGGGATTCACAGGGGTTGAGGAGACCCAGTACTTC
CASSLGFTGVEETQYF
>NA|NA|TRBJ1-1|TRBV16
TGTGCCAGCAGCCGACAGGAGAACACTGAAGCTTTCTTT
CASSRQENTEAFF
>NA|TRBD1|TRBJ1-1|TRBV11-2
TGTGCCAGCAGCTTAGGCTTGACAGGGGGTGCCGCTGAAGCTTTCTTT
CASSLGLTGGAAEAFF
>once|NA|TRBJ1-3|TRBV10-1
TGCGCCAGCAGTGACTTCTCTGGAAACACCATATATTTT
CASSDFSGNTIYF
>NA|TRBD1|TRBJ1-6|TRBV6-5
TGTGCCAGCAACGCGGACAGGGTGAATTCACCCCTCCACTTT
CASNADRVNSPLHF
>NA|NA|TRBJ1-2|TRBV4-1
TGCGCCAGCAGCCAAGAACACGCGGGGTACTATGGCTACACCTTC
CASSQEHAGYYGYTF
>NA|TRBD1|TRBJ1-6|TRBV4-1
TGCGCCAGCAGCCGGACAGGCACGGATTCACCCCTCCACTTT
CASSRTGTDSPLHF
>NA|NA|TRBJ1-4|TRBV11-1
TGTGCCAGCAGCCTTGGGGGCCATGAAAAACTGTTTTTT
CASSLGGHEKLFF
>NA|NA|TRBJ1-5|TRBV19
TGTGCCAGTAGTACTCAAATGCGGGGGAGCAATCAGCCCCAGCATTTT
CASSTQMRGSNQPQHF
>NA|NA|TRBJ1-1|TRBV5-4
TGTGCCAGCAGCCTGACACCGAACACTGAAGCTTTCTTT
CASSLTPNTEAFF
>NA|TRBD1|TRBJ2-2|TRBV5-8
TGTGCCAGCAGCCTTCCGGGACAGGGCTGGAGTTCGACCGGGGAGCTGTTTTTT
CASSLPGQGWSSTGELFF
>NA|TRBD1|TRBJ1-1|TRBV7-9
TGTGCCAGCAGCTTAGGAGCAGGGGGCAGGGACACTGAAGCTTTCTTT
CASSLGAGGRDTEAFF
>NA|NA|TRBJ1-5|TRBV6-1
TGTGCCAGCAGTGAAGCGAGGAAAAATCAGCCCCAGCATTTT
CASSEARKNQPQHF
>NA|TRBD1|TRBJ2-3|TRBV6-2/TRBV6-3
TGTGCCAGCAGTTACGCGGGACAGGGGGCGGCAGATACGCAGTATTTT
CASSYAGQGAADTQYF
>NA|NA|TRBJ1-2|TRBV5-4
TGTGCCAGCAGCACGATCCTAACAGGGTATGGCTACACCTTC
CASSTILTGYGYTF
>NA|TRBD2|TRBJ2-5|TRBV7-6
TGTGCCAGCAGCTTAGTTGGACTAGCCCAAGAGACCCAGTACTTC
CASSLVGLAQETQYF
>NA|NA|TRBJ1-5|TRBV19
TGTGCCAGTAGTATATATTCCGGGGGGAATAGCAATCAGCCCCAGCATTTT
CASSIYSGGNSNQPQHF
>once|TRBD1|TRBJ2-1|TRBV13
TGTGCCAGCAGGGCTGCAGGGGGAAACAATGAGCAGTTCTTC
CASRAAGGNNEQFF
>NA|NA|TRBJ1-6|TRBV9
TGTGCCAGCAGCGTAGAGGCCAGGCCTAATTCACCCCTCCACTTT
CASSVEARPNSPLHF
>NA|NA|TRBJ2-1|TRBV29-1
TGCAGCGTTGAAGGGCAGGGGGGAACTAATGAGCAGTTCTTC
CSVEGQGGTNEQFF
>NA|NA|TRBJ1-3|TRBV24-1
TGTGCCACCAGTGATACTCCAGGGTTCTCTGGAAACACCATATATTTT
CATSDTPGFSGNTIYF
>NA|NA|TRBJ1-2|TRBV5-1
TGCGCCAGCAGCTTGGGATCAGGGTCCAATGGCTACACCTTC
CASSLGSGSNGYTF
>once|NA|TRBJ2-2|TRBV28
TGTGCCAGCGTAGAGAACACCGGGGAGCTGTTTTTT
CASVENTGELFF
>NA|TRBD1|TRBJ2-6|TRBV29-1
TGCAGCGTTTGGACAGGGCCCGCCTCTGGGGCCAACGTCCTGACTTTC
CSVWTGPASGANVLTF
>NA|TRBD1|TRBJ1-1|TRBV4-1
TGCGCCAGCAGCCGGAATGGACAGGCGAACACTGAAGCTTTCTTT
CASSRNGQANTEAFF
>NA|NA|TRBJ2-3|TRBV4-1
TGCGCCAGCAGCCAACAGGGCACAGATACGCAGTATTTT
CASSQQGTDTQYF
>NA|TRBD2|TRBJ2-1|TRBV10-1
TGCGCCAGCAGCGGTCCGGGACTAGCAGGGGAGCAGTTCTTC
CASSGPGLAGEQFF
>NA|NA|TRBJ1-1|TRBV6-5
TGTGCCAGCAGGCGGAACGAGGTATTGAACACTGAAGCTTTCTTT
CASRRNEVLNTEAFF
>NA|NA|TRBJ1-2|TRBV6-5
TGTGCCAGCAGTTACTCGTCGGGAATGGATGGCTACACCTTC
CASSYSSGMDGYTF
>NA|NA|TRBJ1-1|TRBV7-9
TGTGCCAGCAGCTTAGCGCGCTGGGGCAAGGGCACTGAAGCTTTCTTT
CASSLARWGKGTEAFF
>NA|NA|TRBJ1-2|TRBV6-5
TGTGCCAGCAGCGAGGGAGGAGTGGGCCGCTATGGCTACACCTTC
CASSEGGVGRYGYTF
>once|NA|TRBJ1-2|TRBV5-1
TGCGCCAGCAGCTTGGGTCAGGGGCCAGGGTATGGCTACACCTTC
CASSLGQGPGYGYTF
>NA|TRBD1|TRBJ2-1|TRBV18
TGTGCCAGCTCACCACCGACAGGGCACAATGAGCAGTTCTTC
CASSPPTGHNEQFF
>NA|TRBD1|TRBJ2-5|TRBV5-1
TGCGCCAGCCTCCCTCGGACAGGGGGCGAAGGTGAGACCCAGTACTTC
CASLPRTGGEGETQYF
>NA|TRBD1|TRBJ2-7|TRBV11-2
TGTGCCAGCAGCCCAAATTCCGGGACAGCGTCCTACGAGCAGTACTTC
CASSPNSGTASYEQYF
>NA|NA|TRBJ1-4|TRBV4-2
TGTGCCAGCAGCCAAGACGGGGAAAAACTGTTTTTT
CASSQDGEKLFF
>few|TRBD2|TRBJ2-3|TRBV5-4
TGTGCCAGCAGCTCTGGACTAGCGGGGAATACGCAGTATTTT
CASSSGLAGNTQYF
>NA|TRBD1|TRBJ2-7|TRBV3-1/TRBV3-2
TGTGCCAGCAGCCCTGGGACAGGGGGCAATTTAGCCCCCTACGAGCAGTACTTC
CASSPGTGGNLAPYEQYF
>NA|TRBD2|TRBJ2-1|TRBV14
TGTGCCAGCAGGCAAGCGGGGGGTGCCTACAATGAGCAGTTCTTC
CASRQAGGAYNEQFF
>NA|TRBD1|TRBJ1-4|TRBV3-1/TRBV3-2
TGTGCCAGCAGCCACACCGGGACAGGATCAACTAATGAAAAACTGTTTTTT
CASSHTGTGSTNEKLFF
>NA|NA|TRBJ2-3|TRBV5-4
TGTGCCAGCAGCTTGATGGGGGGGGCCTCAGATACGCAGTATTTT
CASSLMGGASDTQYF
>NA|NA|TRBJ1-1|TRBV9
TGTGCCAGCAGCGTAGCTTTTACGGGGGGCCCGAACACTGAAGCTTTCTTT
CASSVAFTGGPNTEAFF
>once|NA|TRBJ1-3|TRBV30
TGTGCCTGGAGTTTGGGCCTGGCCGCCATATATTTT
CAWSLGLAAIYF